The 13 T cell receptor beta chains in this list originate from one sample, sequenced in a study of blood T cell repertoires in COVID-19 (dated by TCRdb to the early 2020s). Library construction relied on the immunoSEQ multiplex PCR assay. Not all clones reach the TCRdb copy of this immuneACCESS table, which keeps in-frame sequences only. Checked studies attribute under half of the gap to unresolved V genes and leave the rest unexplained. This sample has about 170,000 clones in its table, and around 81% of those were observed once. Roughly 8.8% of the sample belongs to the ten largest clones. Sequenced input: peripheral blood. The receptors were sampled from a woman of 80 years or more with COVID-19, enrolled during active disease.

The rearrangement uses TRBV28 and TRBJ1-4; 9 bases map to TRBD1. The CDR3 sequence is 14 residues long. Germline V gene data show CDR1 as MDHEN and CDR2 as SYDVKM. Trimming removed 7 bases from V and 7 bases from J; junction bases left unmatched: 7. CDR3 protein: CASTLGQGTEKLFF. CDR3 in DNA: TGTGCCAGCACCCTAGGACAGGGGACTGAAAAACTGTTTTTT.

This clone has a handful of counts. The rearrangement joins TRBV5-1 to TRBJ2-7; 7 nucleotides match TRBD1. This CDR3 has 14 residues. V was pared by 5 bases and J by 0 bases, with 5 bases of the junction left unmatched. Germline values: CDR1 SGHRS, CDR2 YFSETQ. The CDR3 sequence: CASRPTGSSYEQYF. In nucleotides, the CDR3 is TGCGCCAGCAGACCGACAGGGAGCTCCTACGAGCAGTACTTC.

The chain is built from TRBV7-6 and TRBJ2-3; the D is unclear. This CDR3 spans 16 amino acids. Germline values: CDR1 SGHVS, CDR2 FNYEAQ. Trimming stripped 5 bases from V and 0 bases from J, with 15 bases between. CDR3 loop: CASSPFGRRSTDTQYF. For the CDR3, the DNA is TGTGCCAGCAGCCCCTTTGGTAGGCGGAGCACAGATACGCAGTATTTT.

The chain joins TRBV12-3 or TRBV12-4 to TRBJ1-1; D is undetermined. Trimming took 3 bases from V and 3 from J, leaving 5 bases between them. This CDR3 spans 12 amino acids. The DNA of the CDR3 is TGTGCCAGCAGTTTCCCAGACACTGAAGCTTTCTTT. Residues: CASSFPDTEAFF.

This sequence joins TRBV6-5 and TRBJ1-2, with D uncertain. The CDR3 is 14 amino acids. Germline CDR1 reads MNHEY; CDR2 reads SVGAGI. Trimming pared 5 bases from V and 2 bases from J, leaving 12 bases between. DNA for the CDR3: TGTGCCAGCAGTCCCCCCGGCGGCAACTATGGCTACACCTTC. Translated, it gives CASSPPGGNYGYTF.

The V call is TRBV5-1, the J call TRBJ2-7, with 7 bases lining up with TRBD1. Germline lookup yields CDR1 SGHRS and CDR2 YFSETQ. The CDR3 has 14 amino acids. With 2 bases clipped from V and 2 bases from J, the junction kept 4 bases outside the gene matches. The DNA for the CDR3 is TGCGCCAGCAGCTTCACAGGGGCCACCTACGAGCAGTACTTC. As protein: CASSFTGATYEQYF.

J is TRBJ1-4 and V is TRBV5-1; 7 positions agree with TRBD1. The V segment lost 1 base and the J segment 3 bases; nucleotides outside the gene matches: 12. The CDR3 spans 18 residues. CDR1 is SGHRS and CDR2 is YFSETQ in the germline V gene. The CDR3 spells CASSLRPIGQAANEKLFF. The CDR3 bases are TGCGCCAGCAGCTTGCGGCCTATTGGACAGGCCGCTAATGAAAAACTGTTTTTT.

This chain links TRBV28 with TRBJ1-5, with D possibly being TRBD1 (5 bases). The germline V gene encodes CDR1 MDHEN and CDR2 SYDVKM. CDR3 length equals 14 residues. Trimming pared 3 bases from V and 3 bases from J, leaving 9 bases between. The DNA of the CDR3 is TGTGCCAGCAGTTTCGGGGGAACCAATCAGCCCCAGCATTTT. Translated, it gives CASSFGGTNQPQHF.

The V call is TRBV6-5, the J call TRBJ1-2; D is unclear. V lost 2 bases and J lost 2, with 9 bases in between. There are 14 residues in the CDR3. The V gene's germline CDR1 is MNHEY and CDR2 SVGAGI. CDR3 amino acids: CASSYGGGNYGYTF. The CDR3 DNA is TGTGCCAGCAGTTACGGAGGAGGGAACTATGGCTACACCTTC.

The chain combines TRBV19 with TRBJ2-2, with a possible D match to TRBD2 (6 bases). Trimming pared 7 bases from V and 4 bases from J, leaving 13 bases between. Germline CDR1 is LNHDA and CDR2 is SQIVND (reference sequence). The CDR3 sequence is 14 residues long. This CDR3 reads CASTLRRGTGELFF. The CDR3 nucleotides are TGTGCCAGTACTTTGCGGCGGGGCACCGGGGAGCTGTTTTTT. Looking up the rest from reference TRBV19 and TRBJ2-2 gives the full variable domain: DGGITQSPKYLFRKEGQNVTLSCEQNLNHDAMYWYRQDPGQGLRLIYYSQIVNDFQKGDIAEGYSVSREKKESFPLTVTSAQKNPTAFYLCASTLRRGTGELFFGEGSRLTVL.

The chain links TRBV5-4 to TRBJ1-1; TRBD1 is a possible D gene (5 bases). Germline lookup yields CDR1 SGHNT and CDR2 YYREEE (reference sequence). The CDR3 spans 15 residues. V lost 5 bases and J lost 4, with 18 bases in between. This chain's CDR3 is CASRLAEERGTEAFF. In DNA, the CDR3 is TGTGCCAGCAGACTTGCAGAGGAAAGGGGCACTGAAGCTTTCTTT.

The chain employs TRBV3-1 (or the pseudogene TRBV3-2) and TRBJ2-5; D might be TRBD2 (6 bases). The CDR3 is made up of 16 amino acids. Germline loops: CDR1 LGHDT, CDR2 YNNKEL (reference sequence). V lost 0 bases, J lost 4 bases, and 15 bases lay in between. CDR3 region: CASSQDRGIWGETQYF. CDR3 sequence (DNA): TGTGCCAGCAGCCAAGATCGGGGGATCTGGGGAGAGACCCAGTACTTC.

The rearrangement uses TRBV9 and TRBJ1-2, with a weak D call TRBD1 (6 bases). V gave up 0 bases and J gave up 8 bases, with 20 bases separating them. The CDR3 loop spans 16 amino acids. Germline V CDR1 and CDR2: SGDLS, YYNGEE. CDR3 nucleotide sequence: TGTGCCAGCAGCGTAGGTTTGCAGGGACAATCAGGGGGCTACACCTTC. Residues: CASSVGLQGQSGGYTF.